A single sample is the source of the 28 T cell receptor beta chains below, sequenced in a study of T-cell memory formation after mild COVID-19. Each CDR3 protein is one row after TCRdb ran MiXCR on the 5' RACE reads. Of approximately 250,000 distinct CDR3 sequences listed, 15% to 17% are singletons. Sample: PBMCs or a T cell subset sorted from them (not recorded which). These receptor sequences come from an adult woman who had mild COVID-19 (a few samples of this study predate the infection). Cell type and time point are not known.

The chain employs TRBV18 and TRBJ2-2; 7 bases line up with TRBD1. The germline CDR1 and CDR2 sequences are KGHSH and LQKENI. V gave up 8 bases and J gave up 6 bases; unmatched junction bases: 12. The CDR3 is 15 amino acids. CDR3 in DNA: TGTGCCAGCAGCCAGGGGGAGTTTCGCGCCGGGGAGCTGTTTTTT. This sequence encodes CASSQGEFRAGELFF.

This clonotype was seen only a few times. The rearrangement links TRBV11-3 to TRBJ2-5; D is perhaps TRBD2 (5 bases). V was trimmed by 5 bases and J by 2 bases, leaving 9 bases between them. This CDR3 contains 13 residues. Germline V gene sequence: CDR1 SGHNT, CDR2 YENEEA. CDR3 bases: TGTGCCAGCAGCATCGGACTTCAAGAGACCCAGTACTTC. This encodes CASSIGLQETQYF.

Ten or more counts support this clonotype. The chain recombines TRBV5-1 with TRBJ2-1, with 8 bases matching TRBD1. Per germline, CDR1 SGHRS and CDR2 YFSETQ. The CDR3 loop spans 14 amino acids. Germline trimming cut 4 bases from V and 4 bases from J; bases unmatched to any gene: 4. CDR3 sequence: CASSLGQGYNEQFF. In DNA, the CDR3 is TGCGCCAGCAGCCTTGGACAGGGATACAATGAGCAGTTCTTC.

V gene TRBV2 combines with J gene TRBJ2-7, with a possible D match to TRBD2 (6 bases). Trimming pared 5 bases from V and 1 base from J, leaving 18 bases between. The CDR3 sequence is 16 residues long. CDR1 SNHLY and CDR2 FYNNEI come from the germline V gene. CDR3 sequence reads: CASSLGRDLSSYEQYF. CDR3 DNA sequence: TGTGCCAGCAGTTTGGGCCGGGACTTATCTTCCTACGAGCAGTACTTC.

The chain recombines TRBV5-1 with TRBJ2-2, with a possible D match to TRBD2 (6 bases). Between the trimmed V and J ends, which lost 0 bases and 1 base, there was a span of 10 bases. Germline lookup yields CDR1 SGHRS and CDR2 YFSETQ. The CDR3 is made up of 16 amino acids. This CDR3 is CASSLAAGRNTGELFF. For the CDR3, the DNA is TGCGCCAGCAGCTTGGCCGCGGGGAGGAACACCGGGGAGCTGTTTTTT.

This clonotype was counted between two and nine times. The V call is TRBV21-1, the J call TRBJ2-7; the DNA was not compared with TRBD2, the D call given in the table. TRBV21-1 is recorded as a pseudogene. The CDR3 totals 17 residues. The CDR3 here is CASSKGLATLDPYEQYF. The CDR3, as DNA: TGTGCCAGCAGCAAGGGACTAGCGACCCTGGATCCCTACGAGCAGTACTTC.

With respect to this clonotype: Compared with germline, one end of the junction differs, possibly owing to a read error. The chain couples TRBV12-3 or TRBV12-4 to TRBJ1-1; TRBD1 agrees at 8 bases. The CDR3 extends over 14 amino acids. CDR3 loop: CARSFQGADVEAFF. In DNA form, the CDR3 reads TGTGCCAGGAGTTTTCAGGGGGCGGATGTGGAAGCTTTCTTT.

The J gene is TRBJ2-1, the V gene TRBV24-1; 12 bases match TRBD2. V was pared by 2 bases and J by 8 bases, with 6 bases of the junction left unmatched. Germline V lookup: CDR1 KGHDR, CDR2 SFDVKD. This CDR3 is built from 16 residues. CDR3 bases: TGTGCCACCAGTGATTCGACTAGCGGGAGAATCGATGAGCAGTTCTTC. Translating gives CATSDSTSGRIDEQFF.

This clonotype was recorded a few times. The chain combines TRBV25-1 with TRBJ2-3, with D possibly matching TRBD2 (6 bases). The CDR3 has 16 residues. V was pared by 5 bases and J by 2 bases, with 17 bases between. CDR1 and CDR2 from the germline V gene are MGHDK and SYGVNS. CDR3 coding DNA: TGTGCCAGCAGTCGTATCGGGAGAGGTCCCACAGATACGCAGTATTTT. It codes for CASSRIGRGPTDTQYF.

This chain joins TRBV9 and TRBJ2-5; 9 bases line up with TRBD2. Germline CDR1 is SGDLS and CDR2 is YYNGEE. J was trimmed by 1 base and V by 0 bases; bases with no gene match: 7. The CDR3 has 17 residues. The CDR3 is CASSVDIAGATQETQYF. In nucleotides, the CDR3 is TGTGCCAGCAGCGTAGATATAGCGGGGGCAACCCAAGAGACCCAGTACTTC.

The CDR3 here is CASSLPRGPYEQYF. As DNA, the CDR3 is TGTGCCAGCAGCTTACCCCGAGGACCCTACGAGCAGTACTTC. This chain connects TRBV7-9 to TRBJ2-7; D call uncertain. This CDR3 has 14 residues. Trimming pared 2 bases from V and 2 bases from J, leaving 10 bases between. The germline gives CDR1 SEHNR, CDR2 FQNEAQ (reference sequence).

The chain carries TRBV7-3 and TRBJ1-2; 11 bases are shared with TRBD1. The V gene end was trimmed by 3 bases and the J gene end by 8 bases; junction bases not matched to a gene: 8. The CDR3 consists of 15 residues. Germline CDR1 is SGHTA and CDR2 is FQGTGA. DNA of the CDR3: TGTGCCAGCAGCTTTACCCCGGGACAGGGGGACGGCTACACCTTC. The encoded protein is CASSFTPGQGDGYTF.

V gene TRBV27 combines with J gene TRBJ2-5, with TRBD2 identical over 8 bases. V dropped 5 bases and J dropped 5; count of bases not matched to a gene: 7. Germline V gene sequence: CDR1 MNHEY, CDR2 SMNVEV (reference sequence). The CDR3 has 14 residues. This CDR3 is CASSRRGGRETQYF. In nucleotides, the CDR3 is TGTGCCAGCAGTCGTCGGGGGGGCCGGGAGACCCAGTACTTC.

J is TRBJ2-3 and V is TRBV2; 7 bases align to TRBD1. J was trimmed by 6 bases and V by 6 bases; bases with no gene match: 18. Germline lookup yields CDR1 SNHLY and CDR2 FYNNEI. This CDR3 has 17 amino acids. CDR3 nucleotide sequence: TGTGCCAGCAGCGTACAGGGGACAGCCAGATCGGGGGATACGCAGTATTTT. Amino acids: CASSVQGTARSGDTQYF. The variable domain in full, with the rest retrieved from reference TRBV2 and TRBJ2-3, is EPEVTQTPSHQVTQMGQEVILRCVPISNHLYFYWYRQILGQKVEFLVSFYNNEISEKSEIFDDQFSVERPDGSNFTLKIRSTKLEDSAMYFCASSVQGTARSGDTQYFGPGTRLTVL.

V and J are TRBV7-8 and TRBJ2-7; 7 bases agree with TRBD2. Germline assignment: CDR1 SGHVS and CDR2 FQNEAQ. The J segment lost 4 bases and the V segment lost 4 bases, leaving 10 bases of the junction unmatched. CDR3 length equals 15 residues. The chain's CDR3 is CASSSRLALRYEQYF. In DNA, the CDR3 is TGTGCCAGCAGCTCCCGACTAGCCCTTCGGTACGAGCAGTACTTC.

This chain uses TRBV29-1 with TRBJ2-7; 8 bases map to TRBD1. Germline V gene data show CDR1 as SQVTM and CDR2 as ANQGSEA. The CDR3 runs 13 residues. Trimming removed 4 bases from V and 3 bases from J; junction bases left unmatched: 5. The DNA for the CDR3 is TGCAGCGTTGCGGGACAGGTGTACTACGAGCAGTACTTC. It yields the protein CSVAGQVYYEQYF.

This clonotype came up a few times. This chain connects TRBV10-3 to TRBJ2-4, with D hard to call. This CDR3 region has 15 residues. With 4 bases removed from V and 1 base from J, the gap between germline ends came to 11 bases. CDR1 ENHRY and CDR2 SYGVKD come from the germline V gene. CDR3: CAISGSDSAKNIQYF. The DNA of the CDR3 is TGTGCCATCAGTGGAAGCGATTCGGCCAAAAACATTCAGTACTTC.

This clonotype was counted a single time. The J gene is TRBJ2-7, the V gene TRBV11-3, with a weak D call TRBD1 (6 bases). Germline V gene sequence: CDR1 SGHNT, CDR2 YENEEA. The CDR3 has 11 residues. The V and J ends lost 6 bases and 7 bases respectively, with 10 bases between them. Written as DNA, the CDR3 is TGTGCCAGCAGGGGGGCAGGAGAGCAGTACTTC. Protein product: CASRGAGEQYF.

About this clonotype: Its ends do not fully match the called genes, so a read error is possible. This rearrangement joins TRBV7-7 to TRBJ2-1, with D perhaps matching TRBD1 (6 bases). Germline V gene data show CDR1 as SSHAT and CDR2 as FNYEAQ (reference sequence). The CDR3 has 13 amino acids. The CDR3 here is CASSPTGNNEQFF. CDR3 nucleotides: TGTGCTAGCAGCCCTACAGGGAACAATGAGCAGTTCTTC.

Only a few counts were recorded for this clonotype. CDR3 loop: CASSPFQGASTEAFF. CDR3 coding DNA: TGCGCCAGCAGCCCCTTCCAGGGGGCAAGCACTGAAGCTTTCTTT. This chain uses TRBV5-1 with TRBJ1-1, with 8 nucleotides matching TRBD1. The germline gives CDR1 SGHRS, CDR2 YFSETQ. The J segment lost 4 bases and the V segment lost 4 bases, leaving 9 bases of the junction unmatched. The CDR3 consists of 15 residues.

CDR3 protein: CASSSGGSFYEQYF. Written as DNA, the CDR3 is TGTGCCAGCAGCTCGGGGGGGAGTTTTTACGAGCAGTACTTC. V is TRBV5-6 and J is TRBJ2-7; 8 nucleotides align to TRBD2. CDR1 and CDR2 from the germline V gene are SGHDT and YYEEEE. J was trimmed by 4 bases and V by 3 bases; bases with no gene match: 6. The CDR3 sequence is 14 residues long. The whole variable domain, filled in from reference TRBV5-6 and TRBJ2-7, reads DAGVTQSPTHLIKTRGQQVTLRCSPKSGHDTVSWYQQALGQGPQFIFQYYEEEERQRGNFPDRFSGHQFPNYSSELNVNALLLGDSALYLCASSSGGSFYEQYFGPGTRLTVT.

The V call is TRBV15, the J call TRBJ2-5; D could derive from TRBD1 or TRBD2 (5 bases each). There are 15 residues in the CDR3. The V and J ends lost 2 bases and 3 bases respectively, with 13 bases between them. Germline V lookup: CDR1 LNHNV, CDR2 YYDKDF (reference sequence). CDR3 amino acids: CATSRSRDGEETQYF. As DNA, the CDR3 is TGTGCCACCAGCAGATCCCGGGACGGAGAAGAGACCCAGTACTTC.

The J gene is TRBJ2-2, the V gene TRBV5-1, with D possibly matching TRBD1 (6 bases). Germline V gene data show CDR1 as SGHRS and CDR2 as YFSETQ. Trimming took 2 bases from V and 0 from J, leaving 11 bases between them. The length of the CDR3 is 16 residues. CDR3 sequence: CASSLTDSANTGELFF. The CDR3 nucleotides read TGCGCCAGCAGCTTAACGGACAGCGCGAACACCGGGGAGCTGTTTTTT.

The chain recombines TRBV6-2 or TRBV6-3 with TRBJ1-4, with D unclear. This CDR3 comprises 12 residues. V was shortened by 4 bases and J by 8 bases, with 8 bases between the two germline ends. Germline loops: CDR1 MNHEY, CDR2 SVGEGT. The CDR3 reads CASSFRAEKLFF. DNA of the CDR3: TGTGCCAGCAGTTTCCGGGCCGAAAAACTGTTTTTT.

The V call is TRBV24-1, the J call TRBJ2-1; D gene uncertain. Germline CDR1 and CDR2: KGHDR and SFDVKD. The CDR3 is 16 residues long. The germline V and J ends were trimmed by 1 base and 6 bases, with 15 bases remaining between them. The CDR3 region is CATSDLGSASVNEQFF. The DNA of the CDR3 is TGTGCCACCAGTGATTTAGGCAGCGCAAGCGTCAATGAGCAGTTCTTC.

This clonotype was found a few times. The chain carries TRBV12-3 or TRBV12-4 and TRBJ1-4, with 9 bases identical to TRBD1. This CDR3 is built from 14 residues. Losses at the gene ends were 5 bases for V and 10 bases for J; bases not matched to a gene: 8. Here the CDR3 reads CASSPTGGGGKLFF. The DNA of the CDR3 is TGTGCCAGCAGTCCGACAGGGGGAGGGGGAAAACTGTTTTTT.

This clonotype was counted many times. This chain joins TRBV5-1 and TRBJ2-3; 9 bases map to TRBD2. Germline V lookup: CDR1 SGHRS, CDR2 YFSETQ. The CDR3 runs to 12 residues. V was clipped by 7 bases and J by 6 bases; unmatched bases: 3. CDR3 loop: CASAGGLDTQYF. The CDR3 DNA is TGCGCCAGCGCGGGGGGGTTGGATACGCAGTATTTT.

The chain couples TRBV6-5 to TRBJ2-7; no clear D gene. CDR1 and CDR2 from the germline V gene are MNHEY and SVGAGI. The CDR3 loop spans 15 amino acids. The germline V and J ends were trimmed by 7 bases and 7 bases, with 23 bases remaining between them. The DNA for the CDR3 is TGTGCCAGCAACTCCAACATGGGCCCCTTGGGGGAGCAGTACTTC. It is translated as CASNSNMGPLGEQYF.